The 12 T cell receptor beta chains reported below all come from one sample, sequenced in a study of shared clonotypes between healthy human individuals. Sequencing used immunoSEQ multiplex PCR; TCRdb keeps in-frame clones, though not all of them. The repertoire has a few hundred thousand clones, 50% to 75% of them found once; the top ten carry 11%. Sequenced: memory CD4+ T cells sorted from blood. Subset specified: CD45RA-negative fraction. The receptors derive from a man aged 30 to 39 in good health.

CDR3 bases: TGTGCCAGCAGCGGGGCAGGGCCTGTTTACAATGAGCAGTTCTTC. It yields the protein CASSGAGPVYNEQFF. This sequence joins TRBV9 and TRBJ2-1; tentatively, D is TRBD1 (5 bases). Germline CDR1 SGDLS, CDR2 YYNGEE. CDR3 length: 15 residues. V was cut by 3 bases and J by 4 bases, with 14 bases left in between.

The chain uses TRBV11-1 and TRBJ2-7, with D perhaps TRBD1 (6 bases). Between the trimmed V and J ends, which lost 3 bases and 0 bases, there was a span of 9 bases. CDR1 is SGHAT, CDR2 FQDESV, per germline (reference sequence). The CDR3 is made up of 14 amino acids. This chain's CDR3 is CASSFGQNSYEQYF. The CDR3 DNA sequence: TGTGCCAGCAGCTTCGGACAGAACTCCTACGAGCAGTACTTC.

The genes are TRBV20-1 and TRBJ2-1; tentative D call: TRBD2 (5 bases). In germline, CDR1 is DFQATT, CDR2 SNEGSKA (reference sequence). CDR3 length: 11 residues. V lost 6 bases and J lost 15, with 18 bases in between. CDR3 in amino acids: CSARAAEVGFF. CDR3 coding DNA: TGCAGTGCCCGCGCCGCGGAGGTAGGGTTCTTC.

The V and J genes are TRBV21-1 and TRBJ2-7. TRBV21-1 is deemed a pseudogene. This CDR3 region has 12 residues. The CDR3 DNA follows: TGTGCCAGCAGCAAAAAGAACTACGAGCAGTACTTC. It codes for CASSKKNYEQYF.

This sequence joins TRBV5-1 and TRBJ2-1; D gene unclear. Germline V lookup: CDR1 SGHRS, CDR2 YFSETQ. The germline V and J ends were trimmed by 2 bases and 5 bases, with 11 bases remaining between them. The CDR3 is made up of 14 amino acids. CDR3 residues: CASSFGRDDNEQFF. CDR3 nucleotides: TGCGCCAGCAGCTTTGGAAGGGATGACAATGAGCAGTTCTTC.

This clone was counted a few times. The sample carries other DNA sequences with the same CDR3. The chain recombines TRBV5-1 with TRBJ2-3; TRBD2 matches 9 bases. The V segment lost 6 bases and the J segment 2 bases; nucleotides outside the gene matches: 4. CDR3 size: 14 residues. Germline loops: CDR1 SGHRS, CDR2 YFSETQ. Written as DNA, the CDR3 is TGCGCCAGCACGACTAGCGGTTACACAGATACGCAGTATTTT. The encoded protein is CASTTSGYTDTQYF.

V gene TRBV6-5 combines with J gene TRBJ1-2; TRBD1 might be the D (6 bases). Germline lookup yields CDR1 MNHEY and CDR2 SVGAGI. V lost 8 bases and J 1 base, leaving 17 bases between the germline ends. The CDR3 runs to 15 residues. This CDR3 is CASCEGGVSNYGYTF. DNA of the CDR3: TGTGCCAGCTGCGAAGGGGGGGTTAGTAACTATGGCTACACCTTC.

V is TRBV7-8 and J is TRBJ2-7; possible D gene TRBD2, 6 bases. Looked up from germline, CDR1 is SGHVS and CDR2 is FQNEAQ. Trimming left V 5 bases short and J 1 base short, with 21 bases between. CDR3 length equals 17 residues. CDR3 DNA sequence: TGTGCCAGCAGCCCTGGTCCCAGGGACTTTAATTCCTACGAGCAGTACTTC. This translates into CASSPGPRDFNSYEQYF. Full variable domain (missing parts from reference TRBV7-8 and TRBJ2-7): GAGVSQSPRYKVAKRGQDVALRCDPISGHVSLFWYQQALGQGPEFLTYFQNEAQLDKSGLPSDRFFAERPEGSVSTLKIQRTQQEDSAVYLCASSPGPRDFNSYEQYFGPGTRLTVT.

This clone came up once. The genes are TRBV29-1 and TRBJ1-1; 7 nucleotides align to TRBD1. This CDR3 has 13 amino acids. V shed 3 bases, J shed 3 bases, and the junction held 4 bases outside the gene matches. The germline CDR1 and CDR2 sequences are SQVTM and ANQGSEA. CDR3 amino acids: CSVDRDRDTEAFF. CDR3 in DNA: TGCAGCGTTGACAGGGACAGAGACACTGAAGCTTTCTTT.

This clone has just a few counts. The chain couples TRBV27 to TRBJ2-1; possibly TRBD1 for D (5 bases). The CDR3 runs 14 residues. Trimming stripped 5 bases from V and 2 bases from J, with 10 bases between. CDR1 MNHEY and CDR2 SMNVEV come from the germline V gene (reference sequence). The CDR3 is CASSPLTAYNEQFF. Written as DNA, the CDR3 is TGTGCCAGCAGTCCATTGACAGCCTACAATGAGCAGTTCTTC.

The CDR3 protein is CASSLGRGGQASGNTIYF. CDR3 nucleotide sequence: TGTGCCAGCAGCTTAGGTCGGGGCGGTCAGGCCTCTGGAAACACCATATATTTT. The J gene is TRBJ1-3, the V gene TRBV7-8; possibly TRBD1 for D (5 bases). The CDR3 is 18 amino acids. CDR1 and CDR2 from the germline V gene are SGHVS and FQNEAQ. With 1 base removed from V and 0 bases from J, the gap between germline ends came to 16 bases.

This sequence joins TRBV10-2 and TRBJ2-7; D may be TRBD1 (5 bases). Per germline, CDR1 WSHSY and CDR2 SAAADI. This CDR3 spans 12 amino acids. V lost 6 bases to trimming and J lost 1 base, with 7 bases between them. The CDR3 protein is CASRGPSYEQYF. The CDR3 DNA reads TGCGCCAGCAGGGGGCCGTCCTACGAGCAGTACTTC.